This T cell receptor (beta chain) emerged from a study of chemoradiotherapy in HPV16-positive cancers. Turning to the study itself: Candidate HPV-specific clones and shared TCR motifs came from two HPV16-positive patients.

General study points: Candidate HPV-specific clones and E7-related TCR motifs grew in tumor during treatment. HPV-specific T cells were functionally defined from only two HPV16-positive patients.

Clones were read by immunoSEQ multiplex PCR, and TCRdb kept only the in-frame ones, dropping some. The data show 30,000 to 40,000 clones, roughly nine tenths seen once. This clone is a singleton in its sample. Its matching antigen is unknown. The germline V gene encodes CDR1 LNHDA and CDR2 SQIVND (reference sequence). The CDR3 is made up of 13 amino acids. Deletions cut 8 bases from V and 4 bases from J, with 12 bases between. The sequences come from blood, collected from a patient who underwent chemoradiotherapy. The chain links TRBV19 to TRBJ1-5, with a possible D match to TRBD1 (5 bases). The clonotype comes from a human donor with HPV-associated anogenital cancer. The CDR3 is CASRGPGNQPQHF. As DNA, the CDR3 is TGTGCCAGTCGGGGCCCGGGGAATCAGCCCCAGCATTTT. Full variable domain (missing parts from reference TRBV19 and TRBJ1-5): DGGITQSPKYLFRKEGQNVTLSCEQNLNHDAMYWYRQDPGQGLRLIYYSQIVNDFQKGDIAEGYSVSREKKESFPLTVTSAQKNPTAFYLCASRGPGNQPQHFGDGTRLSIL.